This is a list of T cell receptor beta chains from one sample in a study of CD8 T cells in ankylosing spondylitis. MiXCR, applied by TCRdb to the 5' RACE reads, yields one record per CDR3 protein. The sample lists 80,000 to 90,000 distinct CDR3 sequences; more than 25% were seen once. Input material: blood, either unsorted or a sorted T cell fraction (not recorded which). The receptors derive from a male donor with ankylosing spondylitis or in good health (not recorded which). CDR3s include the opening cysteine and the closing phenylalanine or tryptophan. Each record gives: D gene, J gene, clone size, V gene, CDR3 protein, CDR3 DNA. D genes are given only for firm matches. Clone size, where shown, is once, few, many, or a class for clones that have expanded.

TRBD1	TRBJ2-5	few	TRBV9	CASSVATGTGQETQYF	TGTGCCAGCAGCGTAGCTACCGGGACAGGTCAAGAGACCCAGTACTTC
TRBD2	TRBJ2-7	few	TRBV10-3	CAISPTLAGVYEQYF	TGTGCCATCAGTCCTACCCTAGCGGGAGTCTACGAGCAGTACTTC
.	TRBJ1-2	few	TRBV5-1	CASSLEGRRNYGYTF	TGCGCCAGCAGCTTGGAGGGCAGGCGGAACTATGGCTACACCTTC
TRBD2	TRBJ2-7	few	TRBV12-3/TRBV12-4	CASNAGGPGGYEQYF	TGTGCCAGCAATGCGGGAGGGCCTGGTGGCTACGAGCAGTACTTC
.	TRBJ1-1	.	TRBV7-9	CASSSEGYTEAFF	TGTGCCAGCAGCTCCGAGGGATACACTGAAGCTTTCTTT
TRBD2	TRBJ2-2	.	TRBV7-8	CASSRSGVDGELFF	TGTGCCAGCAGTCGGAGCGGGGTGGACGGGGAGCTGTTTTTT
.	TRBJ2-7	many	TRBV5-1	CASTRDSNSYEQYF	TGCGCCAGCACGAGGGACTCGAACTCCTACGAGCAGTACTTC
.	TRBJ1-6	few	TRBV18	CASSPETGYLYSPLHF	TGTGCCAGCTCACCGGAAACAGGGTACCTTTATTCACCCCTCCACTTT
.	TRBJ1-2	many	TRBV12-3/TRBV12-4	CASSPRDVYGYTF	TGTGCCAGCAGTCCCCGGGACGTCTATGGCTACACCTTC
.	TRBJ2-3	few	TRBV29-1	CSVYRAVGLADTQYF	TGCAGCGTATACCGGGCGGTCGGACTGGCAGATACGCAGTATTTT
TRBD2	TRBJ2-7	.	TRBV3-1	CASSQEGSSGTAYEQYF	TGTGCCAGCAGCCAAGAAGGGAGTAGCGGGACGGCCTACGAGCAGTACTTC
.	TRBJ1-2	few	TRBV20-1	CSALEGRGGIGYTF	TGCAGTGCGCTAGAGGGTAGGGGAGGGATAGGCTACACCTTC
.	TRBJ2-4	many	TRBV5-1	CASSLDPGGAKNIQYF	TGCGCCAGCAGCCTCGACCCAGGCGGAGCCAAAAACATTCAGTACTTC
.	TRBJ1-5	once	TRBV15	CATSNLERPQHF	TGTGCCACCAGCAATTTAGAGCGGCCCCAGCATTTT